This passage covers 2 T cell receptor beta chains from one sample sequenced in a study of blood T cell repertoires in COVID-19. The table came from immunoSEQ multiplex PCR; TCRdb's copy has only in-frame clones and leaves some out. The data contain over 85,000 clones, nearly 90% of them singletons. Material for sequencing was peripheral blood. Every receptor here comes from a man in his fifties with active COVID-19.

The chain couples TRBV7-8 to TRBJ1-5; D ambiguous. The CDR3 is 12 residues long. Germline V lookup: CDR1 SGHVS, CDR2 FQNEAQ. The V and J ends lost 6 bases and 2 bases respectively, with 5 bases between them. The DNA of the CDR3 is TGTGCCAGCAGTTCAGGCAATCAGCCCCAGCATTTT. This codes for CASSSGNQPQHF.

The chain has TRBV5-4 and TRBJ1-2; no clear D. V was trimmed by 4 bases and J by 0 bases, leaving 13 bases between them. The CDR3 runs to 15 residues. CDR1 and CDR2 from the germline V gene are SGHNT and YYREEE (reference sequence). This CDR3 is CASSPRRTANYGYTF. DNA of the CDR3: TGTGCCAGCAGCCCCCGGAGGACCGCTAACTATGGCTACACCTTC. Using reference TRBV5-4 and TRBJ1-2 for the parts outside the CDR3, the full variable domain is ETGVTQSPTHLIKTRGQQVTLRCSSQSGHNTVSWYQQALGQGPQFIFQYYREEENGRGNFPPRFSGLQFPNYSSELNVNALELDDSALYLCASSPRRTANYGYTFGSGTRLTVV.